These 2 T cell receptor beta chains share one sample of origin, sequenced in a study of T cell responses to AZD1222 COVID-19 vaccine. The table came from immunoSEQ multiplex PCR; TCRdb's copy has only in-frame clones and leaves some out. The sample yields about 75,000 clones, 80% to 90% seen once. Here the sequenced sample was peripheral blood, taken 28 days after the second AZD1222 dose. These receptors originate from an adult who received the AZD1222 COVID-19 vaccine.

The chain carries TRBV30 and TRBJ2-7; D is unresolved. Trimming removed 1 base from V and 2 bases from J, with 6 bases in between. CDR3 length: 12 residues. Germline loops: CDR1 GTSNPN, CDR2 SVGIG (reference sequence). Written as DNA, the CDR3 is TGTGCCTGGAGTGGCCAGCCCTACGAGCAGTACTTC. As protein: CAWSGQPYEQYF.

CDR3 loop: CASLMGGGLYEKLFF. The CDR3 DNA is TGTGCCAGCCTCATGGGAGGGGGGTTGTATGAAAAACTGTTTTTT. The chain couples TRBV6-5 to TRBJ1-4, with a weak D call TRBD1 (6 bases). V gave up 8 bases and J gave up 6 bases, with 19 bases separating them. The CDR3 contains 15 residues. The V gene's germline CDR1 is MNHEY and CDR2 SVGAGI.